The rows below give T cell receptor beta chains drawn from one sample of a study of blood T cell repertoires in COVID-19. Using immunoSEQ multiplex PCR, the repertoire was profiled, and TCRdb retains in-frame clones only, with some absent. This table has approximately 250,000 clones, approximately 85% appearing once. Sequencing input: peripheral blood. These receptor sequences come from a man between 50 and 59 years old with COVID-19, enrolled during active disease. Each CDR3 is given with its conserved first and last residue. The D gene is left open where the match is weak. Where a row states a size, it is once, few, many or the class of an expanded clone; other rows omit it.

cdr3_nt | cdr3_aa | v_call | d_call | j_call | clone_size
TGCGCCAGCAGCGTCCTAGGTGAGCTAGGAGCTTTCTTT | CASSVLGELGAFF | TRBV5-1 | . | TRBJ1-1 | once
TGTGCCTGGGAACAGGGGTCGAACACCGGGGAGCTGTTTTTT | CAWEQGSNTGELFF | TRBV30 | TRBD1 | TRBJ2-2 | few
TGTGCCAGCAGCTTTACCGGGACAGGGCCTTATAGCAATCAGCCCCAGCATTTT | CASSFTGTGPYSNQPQHF | TRBV28 | TRBD1 | TRBJ1-5 | .
TGTGCCAGCAGCCCGGGAGTGGGCACTGAAGCTTTCTTT | CASSPGVGTEAFF | TRBV3-1/TRBV3-2 | . | TRBJ1-1 | .
TGTGCCAGCACACACAGAAGCGAGACCCAGTACTTC | CASTHRSETQYF | TRBV28 | . | TRBJ2-5 | .
TGTGCCATGACCCGGGACTTGGGAAACACCATATATTTT | CAMTRDLGNTIYF | TRBV5-4 | . | TRBJ1-3 | .
TGTGCCAGCACCCAAACAGGGGCGATGAACACTGAAGCTTTCTTT | CASTQTGAMNTEAFF | TRBV9 | TRBD1 | TRBJ1-1 | .
TGTGCCACCAGTGACCCCGGGACTAGCGGGGTCCTTAGCTCCTACAATGAGCAGTTCTTC | CATSDPGTSGVLSSYNEQFF | TRBV24-1 | TRBD2 | TRBJ2-1 | .
TGTGCCAGCAGCTTTCGCGGCCCCTCGGGGAATGAGCAGTTCTTC | CASSFRGPSGNEQFF | TRBV11-2 | . | TRBJ2-1 | .
TGTGCCAGTAGTAGAATACAGGGGAACACTGAAGCTTTCTTT | CASSRIQGNTEAFF | TRBV19 | . | TRBJ1-1 | few
TGTGCCAGCACCGGACAGGGTAACTATGGCTACACCTTC | CASTGQGNYGYTF | TRBV28 | TRBD1 | TRBJ1-2 | .
TGTGCCAGTAGTGCTCGCAGGGCCGATGGCTACACCTTC | CASSARRADGYTF | TRBV19 | . | TRBJ1-2 | once
TGTGCCAGCAGCTCCATCCGGGGTACGCAGTATTTT | CASSSIRGTQYF | TRBV7-3 | . | TRBJ2-3 | once
TGTGCCAGCAGCTCGACAGGGGGAGGAATGAACACTGAAGCTTTCTTT | CASSSTGGGMNTEAFF | TRBV5-5 | TRBD1 | TRBJ1-1 | .
TGTGCCACCAGTGAGCCTAGCGGGGTAAGCACAGATACGCAGTATTTT | CATSEPSGVSTDTQYF | TRBV24-1 | TRBD2 | TRBJ2-3 | .
TGTGCCAGCAGTGAACCTGAGGACAGGGATTATACTGAAGCTTTCTTT | CASSEPEDRDYTEAFF | TRBV2 | TRBD1 | TRBJ1-1 | .
TGCGCCAGCAGCTTGGTAGCGGGAAATACTGAAGCTTTCTTT | CASSLVAGNTEAFF | TRBV5-1 | . | TRBJ1-1 | .
TGTGCCAGCAGCCCGCGGGGACTAGCGGGGGGTTGGAATGAGCAGTTCTTC | CASSPRGLAGGWNEQFF | TRBV14 | TRBD2 | TRBJ2-1 | .
TGTGCCTGGAGTGTACGGGACAGGGGGATAGGTGGCTACACCTTC | CAWSVRDRGIGGYTF | TRBV30 | TRBD1 | TRBJ1-2 | .
TGTGCCAGTAGTATAGCGCTATCTAGCGGGGGCCGGGATGAGCAGTTCTTC | CASSIALSSGGRDEQFF | TRBV19 | TRBD2 | TRBJ2-1 | .
TGCAGCGCCGGGGGTGGTTCGGATGAAAAACTGTTTTTT | CSAGGGSDEKLFF | TRBV29-1 | . | TRBJ1-4 | .
TGTGCCAGCTCGAGGGGCAGGGGGTTCTCCTACGAGCAGTACTTC | CASSRGRGFSYEQYF | TRBV5-8 | TRBD1 | TRBJ2-7 | .
TGTGCCAGCAGCACAGCTAGCGGGGTCAATGAGCAGTTCTTC | CASSTASGVNEQFF | TRBV7-2 | TRBD2 | TRBJ2-1 | many
TGTGCCAGCAGCCCAATACAGGGCAGGGGCTATGGCTACACCTTC | CASSPIQGRGYGYTF | TRBV7-6 | . | TRBJ1-2 | .
TGTGCCTGGAGTGTAGAACGGGGGGGCAGAGATACGCAGTATTTT | CAWSVERGGRDTQYF | TRBV30 | TRBD2 | TRBJ2-3 | .
TGTGCCAGCAGCCAAGAGGGACTACGACTATTGAACACTGAAGCTTTCTTT | CASSQEGLRLLNTEAFF | TRBV4-2 | . | TRBJ1-1 | .
TGTGCCATCAGTTCATCGGGGACAGGGGAGGATCAGCCCCAGCATTTT | CAISSSGTGEDQPQHF | TRBV10-3 | TRBD1 | TRBJ1-5 | .
TGTGCCAGCAGCCCCGAGGGCGGGGCGGGCTATGGCTACACCTTC | CASSPEGGAGYGYTF | TRBV7-9 | . | TRBJ1-2 | .
TGTGCCAGCAGCCCTTTGGGGCGGGGGGCCGTGGATACGCAGTATTTT | CASSPLGRGAVDTQYF | TRBV5-6 | TRBD2 | TRBJ2-3 | .
TGTGCCAGCTCACCGGGCAGGAACACTGAAGCTTTCTTT | CASSPGRNTEAFF | TRBV18 | . | TRBJ1-1 | .
TGTGCCAGCAGCTTAGGACAGATCAATGAGCAGTTCTTC | CASSLGQINEQFF | TRBV7-3 | . | TRBJ2-1 | .
TGTGCCAGCAGACGAACAGGGGGCGGAAGGGACAATCAGCCCCAGCATTTT | CASRRTGGGRDNQPQHF | TRBV27 | TRBD1 | TRBJ1-5 | .
TGTGCCAGCAGCTTCAACCTAGATGTTGAGCAGTTCTTC | CASSFNLDVEQFF | TRBV7-3 | . | TRBJ2-1 | .
TGTGCCTGGAGTGTAGGGGTGGCCGAAAAACTGTTTTTT | CAWSVGVAEKLFF | TRBV30 | . | TRBJ1-4 | once
TGTGCCATCACCGGGACAGGGTCGGACTACGAGCAGTACTTC | CAITGTGSDYEQYF | TRBV10-3 | TRBD1 | TRBJ2-7 | .
TGTGCCAGCAGTTTCCGGGACAGGGGGATTTTCGGGGAGCTGTTTTTT | CASSFRDRGIFGELFF | TRBV2 | TRBD1 | TRBJ2-2 | few
TGCGCCAGCAGCCAAGATACAGGGGTCTTCACTAACTATGGCTACACCTTC | CASSQDTGVFTNYGYTF | TRBV4-3 | TRBD1 | TRBJ1-2 | .
TGTGCCAGTAGCCCGCCGGGGGCTAACTATGGCTACACCTTC | CASSPPGANYGYTF | TRBV19 | . | TRBJ1-2 | .
TGTGCCAGCAGCCCAGACCCGGCGGGGGAGCAGTACTTC | CASSPDPAGEQYF | TRBV7-9 | TRBD2 | TRBJ2-5 | .
TGTGCCAGCAGCTTAGCCAGGGGTATGAATGAGCAGTTCTTC | CASSLARGMNEQFF | TRBV11-3 | . | TRBJ2-1 | few
TGTGCCAGCAGTTATGAGGGGGATCGTGGCTACACCTTC | CASSYEGDRGYTF | TRBV6-5 | . | TRBJ1-2 | .
TGCGCCAGCAGCTTAGGACAGGGGTCGTCACCCCTCCACTTT | CASSLGQGSSPLHF | TRBV5-1 | TRBD1 | TRBJ1-6 | .
TGTGCCAGCAGCCAAGGTTCCTTGGGCGGGACGTCAAACTATGGCTACACCTTC | CASSQGSLGGTSNYGYTF | TRBV3-1/TRBV3-2 | . | TRBJ1-2 | .
TGTGCCAGCAGTATTTCCAGGGTCCACGAGCAGTACTTC | CASSISRVHEQYF | TRBV27 | . | TRBJ2-7 | .
TGTGCCAGCAGTTACGCAGCGGCATACTACAATGAGCAGTTCTTC | CASSYAAAYYNEQFF | TRBV6-2/TRBV6-3 | . | TRBJ2-1 | .
TGTGCCAGCAGCGCTGGGCCCTATAATTCACCCCTCCACTTT | CASSAGPYNSPLHF | TRBV6-5 | . | TRBJ1-6 | .
TGTGCCAGCAGTTTTTTACGGGGGCAGTATTTT | CASSFLRGQYF | TRBV12-3/TRBV12-4 | . | TRBJ2-3 | .
TGTGCCAGCAGCTCGGACAGGGATACGCAGTATTTT | CASSSDRDTQYF | TRBV11-2 | TRBD1 | TRBJ2-3 | .
TGTGCCAGCAGCCCCTCCATTGGGGCGGGGGCCAACGTCCTGACTTTC | CASSPSIGAGANVLTF | TRBV9 | . | TRBJ2-6 | once
TGTGCCAGCAGCGTAGACCACAACTCTGGAAACACCATATATTTT | CASSVDHNSGNTIYF | TRBV9 | . | TRBJ1-3 | .
TGTGCCTGGAGTGTATCCTCTCGTAATCAGCCCCAGCATTTT | CAWSVSSRNQPQHF | TRBV30 | . | TRBJ1-5 | once
TGTGCCAGCAGTTTAACCTGGGCCCAGGAGCTGTTTTTT | CASSLTWAQELFF | TRBV27 | . | TRBJ2-2 | .
TGTGCCATCGCCCGACAGGGAATGAGTCTAGGGTCCTACAATGAGCAGTTCTTC | CAIARQGMSLGSYNEQFF | TRBV10-3 | TRBD1 | TRBJ2-1 | .